This entry concerns a single TCR beta chain. This CDR3 has 14 residues. Trimming took 5 bases from V and 11 from J; bases not matched to a gene: 10. Germline CDR1 and CDR2: SGHRS and YFSETQ. The sample originates from a study of shared clonotypes between healthy human individuals. Original methodology: ImmunoSEQ output held junction-only sequences without quality scores, so filtering differed. The assay was immunoSEQ multiplex PCR, and TCRdb's table has in-frame clones only and misses some. The DNA was the basis for D and trimming; V, J and clone size are from that table. The table lists 850,000 to 1,200,000 clones, about 75% of them singletons, with approximately 1.5% in the top ten.

The rearrangement joins TRBV5-1 to TRBJ1-4, with 9 bases that match TRBD1. Sequencing was done on a sample of memory CD4+ T cells sorted from blood. Subset described: CD45RA-negative fraction. The receptor comes from a man between 18 and 29 years old in good health. CDR3 protein: CASRSGQGIGKLFF. The CDR3 region has the DNA TGCGCCAGCAGATCGGGACAGGGTATTGGGAAACTGTTTTTT.